This entry is about one T cell receptor (beta chain). Its specificity is not known. Germline trimming cut 4 bases from V and 8 bases from J; bases unmatched to any gene: 5. CDR3 length: 13 amino acids. Looked up from germline, CDR1 is SGHNT and CDR2 is YENEEA. This record comes from a study of shared clonotypes between healthy human individuals. General study results and limits: Clonotype sharing among donors, it was expected, would be affected by sequencing depth.

It was at deep level that the assay was run. Methods used by the authors: ImmunoSEQ junction-only sequences lacked quality scores, so their filtering differed. Assay used: immunoSEQ multiplex PCR; TCRdb lists only in-frame clones, some missing. V and J calls and clone size follow that table, whereas D and trimming were derived from the DNA. The sample gives around 2,000,000 clones, 85% to 95% of which show up once; more than 0.1% is in the top ten. The TCR sequence derives from a man between 18 and 35 years old in good health. The V gene is TRBV11-3, the J gene TRBJ2-4; 7 bases line up with TRBD2. Sequenced sample: naive CD4+ T cells sorted from blood. Subset given: CD45RA+ positively selected. The CDR3 DNA sequence: TGTGCCAGCAGCTCACGCGGGGGACACATTCAGTACTTC. Its translation is CASSSRGGHIQYF.